The 21 T cell receptor beta chains below were found in one sample sequenced in a study of tumor-infiltrating lymphocytes in primary liver carcinoma. DNA and RNA were both co-extracted from roughly 18-30 mg of bulk tissue that had not been sorted. With a constant-region primer, TCR beta cDNA was made from approximately 500 ng of total RNA. Sequencing libraries for TCR beta derived from three nested multiplex PCR rounds that used slightly modified ARM-PCR. PCR rounds one and two used TRBV1-TRBV30 forward primers with a C-beta reverse primer for about 11 cycles each. TCRdb fed the multiplex PCR reads into MiXCR, producing one record per CDR3 protein. Altogether around 120,000 distinct CDR3 sequences are present, around two thirds being singletons, with the ten largest covering roughly a tenth. Sequencing was done on a sample of liver tumor tissue from sampling region 1. Subset given: tumor region T1, superior pole. Receptors were obtained from a woman aged 60-75 years with primary liver carcinoma and hepatitis B virus infection.

About this clonotype: One junction end disagrees with the germline gene, perhaps due to a read error. The chain recombines TRBV13 with TRBJ2-1; no definite D call. The germline CDR1 and CDR2 sequences are PRHDT and FYEKMQ (reference sequence). The CDR3 has 16 amino acids. The CDR3 DNA sequence: TGTGCCAGCACCCACAGCGACAAGGTTCATCGCAATGGGCAGTTCTTC. Translating gives CASTHSDKVHRNGQFF.

This clonotype was counted many times. The gene calls are TRBV5-1 and TRBJ2-1, with TRBD2 matching 11 bases. Germline V gene lookup returns CDR1 SGHRS and CDR2 YFSETQ. The junction had 3 bases not matched to a gene; V was cut back by 0 bases and J by 7 bases. The CDR3 totals 15 residues. CDR3 DNA sequence: TGCGCCAGCAGCTTGGTGGCTAGCGGGAGGAATGAGCAGTTCTTC. Protein product: CASSLVASGRNEQFF.

This clonotype is termed medium-sized. This CDR3 is CASSLGSRVSYEQYF. CDR3 bases: TGTGCCAGCAGCTTAGGATCGCGCGTGTCCTACGAGCAGTACTTC. The chain is built from TRBV11-1 and TRBJ2-7; D unresolved. Germline values: CDR1 SGHAT, CDR2 FQDESV (reference sequence). This CDR3 has 15 residues. V lost 1 base, J lost 1 base, and 11 bases lay in between.

As regards this clonotype: Since a much larger clone is just one base distant, this may be a read error. The CDR3 spells CASTQGMENSPLHF. CDR3 coding DNA: TGTGCCAGCACCCAGGGCATGGAGAATTCACCCCTCCACTTT. The chain employs TRBV6-6 and TRBJ1-6; a weak D match, TRBD1 (5 bases). The CDR3 length is 14 residues. From germline, CDR1 is MNHNY and CDR2 SVGAGI (reference sequence). V was cut by 7 bases and J by 7 bases, with 14 bases left in between.

This clonotype appeared once. The chain carries TRBV11-1 and TRBJ2-7; D is possibly TRBD2 (6 bases). Germline assignment: CDR1 SGHAT and CDR2 FQDESV (reference sequence). The CDR3 length is 14 residues. Trimming left V 8 bases short and J 6 bases short, with 20 bases between. The CDR3 DNA follows: TGTGCCAGCTCCCTACTAGTGGGAGGTACCGAGCAGTACTTC. Amino acid sequence: CASSLLVGGTEQYF.

This clonotype was found once. A read error is possible here, since a much larger clone lies one base away. The chain joins TRBV5-1 to TRBJ1-2; TRBD1 aligns across 8 bases. The CDR3 sequence is 15 residues long. Germline CDR1 reads SGHRS; CDR2 reads YFSETQ. This chain's CDR3 is CTSSLRTGHGYGYTF. CDR3 DNA sequence: TGCACCAGCAGCCTACGGACAGGGCACGGATATGGCTACACCTTC.

A remark on this clonotype: This clone may be a read error of a much larger clone one base away. The chain combines TRBV4-1 with TRBJ2-1; TRBD2 matches at 9 bases. Germline loops: CDR1 MGHRA, CDR2 YSYEKL. CDR3 length equals 17 residues. Germline trimming cut 6 bases from V and 0 bases from J; bases unmatched to any gene: 9. The CDR3 spells CASSRTSAIVSYNEQFF. The CDR3 DNA reads TGCGCCAGCAGTCGGACTAGCGCGATAGTCTCCTACAATGAGCAGTTCTTC.

This clonotype has ten or more counts. The chain has TRBV6-5 and TRBJ1-6; 8 bases fit TRBD1. Trimming took 5 bases from V and 7 from J; bases not matched to a gene: 7. This CDR3 is built from 15 residues. The germline V gene encodes CDR1 MNHEY and CDR2 SVGAGI. CDR3: CASSRTTGGNSPLHF. The CDR3 DNA is TGTGCCAGCAGTCGCACCACAGGGGGGAATTCACCCCTCCACTTT.

As for this clonotype: One end of the junction varies from germline; a read error may be responsible. This chain joins TRBV24-1 and TRBJ2-5; D perhaps matches TRBD1 (6 bases). The CDR3 extends over 16 amino acids. In germline, CDR1 is KGHDR, CDR2 SFDVKD. In DNA form, the CDR3 reads TGTGCCACCTGTGATAACAGGGTCTTGTACCAAGAGACCCAGTACTTC. Translation gives CATCDNRVLYQETQYF.

This clonotype appeared once. The germline gene is not matched at one end of the junction; a read error may be the cause. The chain combines TRBV5-1 with TRBJ1-1; maybe TRBD1 (6 bases). The CDR3 sequence is 14 residues long. Germline V CDR1 and CDR2: SGHRS, YFSETQ. In DNA form, the CDR3 reads TGCGCCAGCAACTTGGGTCAGGGGTGGACTGAAGCTTCCTTT. It is translated as CASNLGQGWTEASF.

Comments on this clonotype: The junction does not match germline at one end; this may be a read error. The V gene is TRBV6-5, the J gene TRBJ1-1; 9 bases agree with TRBD1. CDR3 length equals 13 residues. CDR1 is MNHEY, CDR2 SVGAGI, per germline. Here the CDR3 DNA reads TGTGCCAACAGTTTGACAGGGGGTACTGAAGCTTTCTTT. It translates to CANSLTGGTEAFF.

This clonotype was seen once. A read error is possible here, since a much larger clone lies one base away. V gene TRBV29-1 combines with J gene TRBJ2-1, with D perhaps assigned TRBD1 or TRBD2 (5 bases each). The germline V gene encodes CDR1 SQVTM and CDR2 ANQGSEA. The CDR3 length is 15 residues. The CDR3 region has the DNA TGCAGCGTTCGGCCCCCCGGGACGGCTTACAGTGAGCAGTTCTTC. Translation gives CSVRPPGTAYSEQFF.

This clonotype showed up just once. V gene TRBV25-1 combines with J gene TRBJ2-7, with 10 nucleotides matching TRBD1. V was clipped by 3 bases and J by 4 bases; unmatched bases: 3. The CDR3 runs 14 residues. CDR1 is MGHDK, CDR2 SYGVNS, per germline. The CDR3: CASSEGQGRYEQYF. The CDR3 coding sequence is TGTGCCAGCAGTGAGGGACAGGGGAGGTACGAGCAGTACTTC.

This chain connects TRBV5-5 to TRBJ2-1; 7 positions agree with TRBD2. V gave up 2 bases and J gave up 4 bases; unmatched junction bases: 9. This CDR3 comprises 16 residues. Germline lookup yields CDR1 SGHKS and CDR2 YYEKEE (reference sequence). The CDR3 DNA is TGTGCCAGCAGCTTCGGGTCGCCTAGCGGTTACAATGAGCAGTTCTTC. Its translation is CASSFGSPSGYNEQFF. The full variable domain, with the rest looked up from reference TRBV5-5 and TRBJ2-1, is DAGVTQSPTHLIKTRGQQVTLRCSPISGHKSVSWYQQVLGQGPQFIFQYYEKEERGRGNFPDRFSARQFPNYSSELNVNALLLGDSALYLCASSFGSPSGYNEQFFGPGTRLTVL.

About this clonotype itself: Since a much larger clone is just one base distant, this may be a read error. The gene calls are TRBV5-4 and TRBJ2-3; no definite D call. Germline loops: CDR1 SGHNT, CDR2 YYREEE (reference sequence). This CDR3 spans 11 amino acids. CDR3 nucleotide sequence: TGTGCCGGCAGCTCGAGAGATACGCAGTATTTT. Translation: CAGSSRDTQYF.

About this clonotype itself: Without the conserved terminal phenylalanine or tryptophan, this CDR3 likely stems from a read error. The gene calls are TRBV28 and TRBJ2-4, with unresolved D. Per germline, CDR1 MDHEN and CDR2 SYDVKM. There are 15 residues in the CDR3. Trimming left V 3 bases short and J 0 bases short, with 9 bases between. The CDR3 nucleotides are TGTGCCAGCAGTTTGGGTGAGACAGCCAAAAACATTCAGTACTTG. Its translation is CASSLGETAKNIQYL.

This clonotype was observed a few times. The DNA of the CDR3 is TGTGCCAGCAGCCAACAGGGCCCGAGAGAGACCCAGTACTTC. It yields the protein CASSQQGPRETQYF. This chain joins TRBV14 and TRBJ2-5; perhaps TRBD1 as D (5 bases). Germline loops: CDR1 SGHDN, CDR2 FVKESK. This CDR3 contains 14 residues. V lost 2 bases and J lost 4, with 11 bases in between. Full variable domain (remainder filled in from reference TRBV14 and TRBJ2-5): EAGVTQFPSHSVIEKGQTVTLRCDPISGHDNLYWYRRVMGKEIKFLLHFVKESKQDESGMPNNRFLAERTGGTYSTLKVQPAELEDSGVYFCASSQQGPRETQYFGPGTRLLVL.

CDR3 loop: CAIRGPSPDSIYF. The CDR3 DNA is TGTGCCATCAGGGGCCCCTCTCCCGACTCCATATATTTT. This chain uses TRBV10-3 with TRBJ1-3; D gene unclear. This CDR3 spans 13 amino acids. Trimming cost V 6 bases and J 11 bases, with 17 bases left between them. Germline CDR1 reads ENHRY; CDR2 reads SYGVKD.

In regard to this clonotype: A read error is possible here, since a much larger clone lies one base away. V and J are TRBV4-1 and TRBJ2-7; TRBD1 agrees at 7 bases. The CDR3 covers 13 residues. Germline loops: CDR1 MGHRA, CDR2 YSYEKL. CDR3 residues: CTSSQDRDYEQYF. Written as DNA, the CDR3 is TGCACCAGCAGCCAAGACAGGGATTACGAGCAGTACTTC.

The chain carries TRBV29-1 and TRBJ2-3, with D maybe TRBD2 (6 bases). Trimming removed 8 bases from V and 1 base from J, with 16 bases in between. This CDR3 has 14 residues. Germline loops: CDR1 SQVTM, CDR2 ANQGSEA. This CDR3 is CSILPGEGTDTQYF. For the CDR3, the DNA is TGCAGCATCCTACCGGGAGAGGGCACAGATACGCAGTATTTT.

The rearrangement joins TRBV7-6 to TRBJ1-1; unclear D gene. Germline V CDR1 and CDR2: SGHVS, FNYEAQ. This CDR3 region has 15 residues. The V and J ends lost 2 bases and 0 bases respectively, with 10 bases between them. The CDR3 bases are TGTGCCAGCAGCTTATCTGGGAATTTGAACACTGAAGCTTTCTTT. Translating it yields CASSLSGNLNTEAFF.